The 23 T cell receptor beta chains listed next were all sequenced from one sample in a study of blood T cell repertoires in COVID-19. Repertoires were generated with immunoSEQ multiplex PCR, while TCRdb's copy carries only in-frame clones and drops some. The sample contains under 130,000 clones, 80% to 90% of which appear only once. Sample: peripheral blood. The source of these receptors is an elderly woman with acute or convalescent COVID-19.

The chain recombines TRBV19 with TRBJ2-4; 7 bases agree with TRBD1. Germline loops: CDR1 LNHDA, CDR2 SQIVND (reference sequence). Trimming removed 5 bases from V and 1 base from J; junction bases left unmatched: 5. The CDR3 is 15 residues long. In nucleotides, the CDR3 is TGTGCCAGTAGTGTCACAGGGGACGCCAAAAACATTCAGTACTTC. This translates into CASSVTGDAKNIQYF.

This clone was counted a single time. The chain is built from TRBV10-3 and TRBJ2-5, with TRBD2 matching over 9 bases. This CDR3 spans 13 amino acids. The germline gives CDR1 ENHRY, CDR2 SYGVKD. The ends lost 11 bases at V and 5 bases at J; junction bases unmatched: 9. CDR3 loop: CAARGGAIETQYF. CDR3 nucleotides: TGTGCCGCGCGGGGGGGCGCGATCGAGACCCAGTACTTC.

This chain uses TRBV30 with TRBJ1-2, with D possibly TRBD1 on 5 matching bases. The V gene lost 4 bases and the J gene lost 1 base, with 7 bases spanning the gap. From germline, CDR1 is GTSNPN and CDR2 SVGIG (reference sequence). This CDR3 has 12 residues. CDR3 residues: CAWTGGNYGYTF. The CDR3 DNA sequence: TGTGCCTGGACCGGGGGTAACTATGGCTACACCTTC. Together with reference TRBV30 and TRBJ1-2, the CDR3 gives the full variable domain: SQTIHQWPATLVQPVGSPLSLECTVEGTSNPNLYWYRQAAGRGLQLLFYSVGIGQISSEVPQNLSASRPQDRQFILSSKKLLLSDSGFYLCAWTGGNYGYTFGSGTRLTVV.

The rearrangement links TRBV19 to TRBJ1-1, with D tentatively TRBD1 (6 bases). Deletions cut 0 bases from V and 4 bases from J, with 12 bases between. This CDR3 comprises 15 residues. Germline CDR1 and CDR2: LNHDA and SQIVND (reference sequence). The CDR3 spells CASSIDQGLGTEAFF. The CDR3 DNA sequence: TGTGCCAGTAGTATAGATCAGGGGCTGGGCACTGAAGCTTTCTTT.

The rearrangement links TRBV2 to TRBJ2-3, with D tentatively TRBD2 (6 bases). The CDR3 spans 13 residues. V lost 10 bases, J lost 4 bases, and 15 bases lay in between. Germline-derived CDR1 and CDR2 are SNHLY and FYNNEI. The CDR3 nucleotides read TGTGCCACTCTGGGCGGGGACGCAGATACGCAGTATTTT. It yields the protein CATLGGDADTQYF. The full variable domain, its missing parts supplied by reference TRBV2 and TRBJ2-3, is EPEVTQTPSHQVTQMGQEVILRCVPISNHLYFYWYRQILGQKVEFLVSFYNNEISEKSEIFDDQFSVERPDGSNFTLKIRSTKLEDSAMYFCATLGGDADTQYFGPGTRLTVL.

This clone was picked up a small number of times. The chain recombines TRBV30 with TRBJ1-5, with 7 positions matching TRBD1. Germline V gives CDR1 GTSNPN, CDR2 SVGIG (reference sequence). V shed 0 bases, J shed 4 bases, and the junction held 6 bases outside the gene matches. The CDR3 covers 15 residues. CDR3 sequence reads: CAWSVQGSRNQPQHF. For the CDR3, the DNA is TGTGCCTGGAGTGTACAGGGGTCCAGGAATCAGCCCCAGCATTTT.

The chain links TRBV24-1 to TRBJ1-5; 7 bases map to TRBD1. Unmatched junction bases numbered 5, after V lost 7 bases and J lost 6 bases. Germline assignment: CDR1 KGHDR and CDR2 SFDVKD. This CDR3 has 13 amino acids. The CDR3 region is CATSATGVQPQHF. Written as DNA, the CDR3 is TGTGCCACCAGCGCAACAGGGGTTCAGCCCCAGCATTTT.

This clone appeared a single time. This rearrangement joins TRBV10-3 to TRBJ2-7; D perhaps matches TRBD1 (6 bases). V lost 6 bases and J 4 bases, leaving 10 bases between the germline ends. This CDR3 region has 12 residues. Germline V gives CDR1 ENHRY, CDR2 SYGVKD. DNA of the CDR3: TGTGCCATCAGCCCAGGGGCGTACGAGCAGTACTTC. Protein sequence: CAISPGAYEQYF.

The chain has TRBV30 and TRBJ1-1; 8 positions match TRBD1. The V and J ends lost 2 bases and 6 bases, in that order; junction bases with no gene match: 5. The CDR3 spans 13 residues. Germline V lookup: CDR1 GTSNPN, CDR2 SVGIG (reference sequence). The CDR3 DNA reads TGTGCCTGGAGTAACTACAGGGGGTCTGAAGCTTTCTTT. The encoded protein is CAWSNYRGSEAFF.

The V and J genes are TRBV5-8 and TRBJ2-1, with 15 bases aligning to TRBD2. Germline assignment: CDR1 SGHTS and CDR2 YDEGEE. The CDR3 runs to 14 residues. With 2 bases clipped from V and 15 bases from J, the junction kept 6 bases outside the gene matches. The CDR3: CASSFGTSGGPTFF. The CDR3 coding sequence is TGTGCCAGCAGCTTCGGGACTAGCGGGGGGCCTACGTTCTTC.

The V call is TRBV7-2, the J call TRBJ2-3; the match to TRBD1 covers 10 bases. Germline V CDR1 and CDR2: SGHTA, FQGNSA. Trimming took 5 bases from V and 2 from J; bases not matched to a gene: 4. The CDR3 has 15 amino acids. The CDR3 sequence: CASSRDRGYTDTQYF. The CDR3 DNA reads as TGTGCCAGCAGCAGGGACAGGGGTTACACAGATACGCAGTATTTT.

This rearrangement joins TRBV19 to TRBJ1-1; tentative D call: TRBD1 (6 bases). The CDR3 is 15 residues long. Trimming took off 4 bases at V and 1 base at J, with 13 bases between the two ends. CDR1 LNHDA and CDR2 SQIVND come from the germline V gene (reference sequence). The CDR3: CASSSWDTPNTEAFF. The CDR3 nucleotides are TGTGCCAGTAGTAGTTGGGACACCCCGAACACTGAAGCTTTCTTT.

V and J are TRBV4-3 and TRBJ2-7, with D maybe TRBD1 (6 bases). The CDR3 sequence is 16 residues long. Germline CDR1 is LGHNA and CDR2 is YSLEER. V was shortened by 0 bases and J by 2 bases, with 14 bases between the two germline ends. The CDR3 coding sequence is TGCGCCAGCAGCCAAGATACAGGGCCAAGCCCCTACGAGCAGTACTTC. Protein sequence: CASSQDTGPSPYEQYF.

Only a few counts were recorded for this clone. J is TRBJ2-5 and V is TRBV30; TRBD2 agrees at 9 bases. J gave up 6 bases and V 1 base, and 9 bases lay outside the gene matches. There are 15 residues in the CDR3. From germline, CDR1 is GTSNPN and CDR2 SVGIG (reference sequence). In DNA form, the CDR3 reads TGTGCCTGGAGTGCCCCTAGCGGGGATTGGAAGACCCAGTACTTC. It encodes CAWSAPSGDWKTQYF.

Only one count was recorded for this clone. This chain joins TRBV5-1 and TRBJ1-1; 9 bases line up with TRBD1. This CDR3 region has 18 residues. The J segment lost 2 bases and the V segment lost 0 bases, leaving 11 bases of the junction unmatched. Germline CDR1 is SGHRS and CDR2 is YFSETQ. The CDR3 bases are TGCGCCAGCAGCTTGGAGGGACAGGGTCCGCGGCGAAACACTGAAGCTTTCTTT. Protein product: CASSLEGQGPRRNTEAFF.

The J gene is TRBJ1-2, the V gene TRBV25-1, with 9 bases that match TRBD1. Per the germline V gene, CDR1 is MGHDK and CDR2 is SYGVNS. The CDR3 spans 15 residues. J gave up 5 bases and V 8 bases, and 12 bases lay outside the gene matches. The CDR3 DNA is TGTGCCAGCTCACGGACAGGGGACTCTAGATATGGCTACACCTTC. Its translation is CASSRTGDSRYGYTF.

Only a few counts were recorded for this clone. This rearrangement joins TRBV6-5 to TRBJ1-3; D is uncertain. This CDR3 is built from 15 residues. Germline loops: CDR1 MNHEY, CDR2 SVGAGI. Trimming cost V 6 bases and J 0 bases, with 12 bases left between them. CDR3 protein: CASSNGLNSGNTIYF. The CDR3, as DNA: TGTGCCAGCAGCAACGGACTGAACTCTGGAAACACCATATATTTT.

A single count supports this clone. The chain uses TRBV6-6 and TRBJ1-5; D is ambiguous. The CDR3 length is 15 residues. Trimming removed 8 bases at V and 2 bases at J, with 16 bases between. The V gene's germline CDR1 is MNHNY and CDR2 SVGAGI (reference sequence). The CDR3 DNA sequence: TGTGCCAGCGCCGAGGCAGGAGGTGGCAATCAGCCCCAGCATTTT. It translates to CASAEAGGGNQPQHF.

As concerns this clone: This sample also contains other DNA sequences that code for the same CDR3. This rearrangement joins TRBV12-3 or TRBV12-4 to TRBJ2-3; D is unresolved. Trimming left V 3 bases short and J 2 bases short, with 3 bases between. This CDR3 contains 12 residues. This chain's CDR3 is CASSFYTDTQYF. The CDR3 region has the DNA TGTGCCAGCAGTTTTTACACAGATACGCAGTATTTT.

The V and J genes are TRBV27 and TRBJ1-5; 7 positions agree with TRBD1. Trimming removed 7 bases from V and 4 bases from J; junction bases left unmatched: 7. This CDR3 is 14 amino acids long. Germline-derived CDR1 and CDR2 are MNHEY and SMNVEV (reference sequence). The CDR3 nucleotides read TGTGCCAGCAACCCGACAGGGAGGAATCAGCCCCAGCATTTT. The encoded protein is CASNPTGRNQPQHF.

This sequence joins TRBV7-9 and TRBJ1-4, with D perhaps TRBD1 (5 bases). V was clipped by 0 bases and J by 8 bases, with 7 bases between them. Germline V gene sequence: CDR1 SEHNR, CDR2 FQNEAQ (reference sequence). This CDR3 comprises 13 residues. The CDR3 loop is CASSLARVEKLFF. Written as DNA, the CDR3 is TGTGCCAGCAGCTTAGCCAGGGTGGAAAAACTGTTTTTT.

This chain links TRBV7-2 with TRBJ1-4; 8 nucleotides agree with TRBD1. Germline values: CDR1 SGHTA, CDR2 FQGNSA. With V trimmed by 0 bases and J by 7 bases, 4 bases remained unmatched. This CDR3 region has 15 residues. The CDR3 sequence is CASSLATGVSEKLFF. DNA of the CDR3: TGTGCCAGCAGCTTAGCGACAGGGGTATCTGAAAAACTGTTTTTT. The entire variable domain, with the rest obtained from reference TRBV7-2 and TRBJ1-4, is as follows: GAGVSQSPSNKVTEKGKDVELRCDPISGHTALYWYRQSLGQGLEFLIYFQGNSAPDKSGLPSDRFSAERTGGSVSTLTIQRTQQEDSAVYLCASSLATGVSEKLFFGSGTQLSVL.

This clone showed up just a few times. This chain connects TRBV27 to TRBJ1-6, with 7 bases aligning to TRBD1. J gave up 5 bases and V 2 bases, and 3 bases lay outside the gene matches. This CDR3 is built from 15 residues. Germline V gene lookup returns CDR1 MNHEY and CDR2 SMNVEV (reference sequence). CDR3 DNA sequence: TGTGCCAGCAGTTTAAGGGACAGAGATAATTCACCCCTCCACTTT. Translated, it gives CASSLRDRDNSPLHF.